This T cell receptor (beta chain) emerged from a study of T-cell memory formation after mild COVID-19. Study-level findings and limits: Pre-infection memory showed some responding clones, and this suggested that cross-reactive memory joined. Nothing confirmed that second-wave clones peaking on day 37 were specific for SARS-CoV-2.

In the case of this clonotype: Its antigen is still unknown.

5'RACE with constant-segment primers yielded barcoded, UMI-tagged TCR alpha and TCR beta cDNA libraries. One entry per CDR3 protein, called by TCRdb with MiXCR from the 5' RACE reads. The repertoire includes about 560,000 distinct CDR3 sequences, under 20% of them detected once, and about 11% sits in the top ten. The TCR originated in an adult woman who had mild COVID-19 (a few samples of this study predate the infection). Cell type and time point are not known. Sequencing was done on a sample of PBMCs or a T cell subset sorted from them (not recorded which).

The CDR3, as DNA: TGTGCCTGGGATGGTGGAATCGGGGCTGAAGCTTTCTTT. Protein: CAWDGGIGAEAFF. The chain employs TRBV30 and TRBJ1-1; D unclear. V gave up 5 bases and J gave up 6 bases, with 16 bases separating them. The CDR3 has 13 residues. Germline V gene data show CDR1 as GTSNPN and CDR2 as SVGIG (reference sequence).